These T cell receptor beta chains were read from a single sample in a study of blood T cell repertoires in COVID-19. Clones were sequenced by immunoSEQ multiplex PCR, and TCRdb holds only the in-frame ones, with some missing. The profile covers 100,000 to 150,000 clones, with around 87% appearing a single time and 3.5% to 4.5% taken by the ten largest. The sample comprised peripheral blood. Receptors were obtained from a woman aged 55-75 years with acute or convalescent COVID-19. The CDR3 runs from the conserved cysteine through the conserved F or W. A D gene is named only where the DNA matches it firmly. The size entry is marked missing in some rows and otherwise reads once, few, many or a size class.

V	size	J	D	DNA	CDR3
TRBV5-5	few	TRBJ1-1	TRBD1	TGTGCCAGCAGCTTGGTGTCGGGCAGGGGGCAAACGAAGGTCACTGAAGCTTTCTTT	CASSLVSGRGQTKVTEAFF
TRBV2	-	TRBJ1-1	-	TGTGCCAGCAGAGCCCGGGAGCTTGAAGCTTTCTTT	CASRARELEAFF
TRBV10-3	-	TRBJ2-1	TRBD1	TGTGCCATCAGGTCAGACAGGGATAACAATGAGCAGTTCTTC	CAIRSDRDNNEQFF
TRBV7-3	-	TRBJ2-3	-	TGTGCCAGCTCGTGGAGCTATACAGATACGCAGTATTTT	CASSWSYTDTQYF
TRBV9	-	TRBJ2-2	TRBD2	TGTGCCAGCAGCGTAGGACTAGCGGGAGGGAACACCGGGGAGCTGTTTTTT	CASSVGLAGGNTGELFF
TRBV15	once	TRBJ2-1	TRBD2	TGTGCCACCACAAGCGGGAGCTGGAATGAGCAGTTCTTC	CATTSGSWNEQFF
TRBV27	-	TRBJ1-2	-	TGTGCCAGCAGCTCCCCAACAGGGTCCTATGGCTACACCTTC	CASSSPTGSYGYTF
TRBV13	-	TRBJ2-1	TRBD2	TGTGCCAGCAGCTTAAGTAGGTTTACTAGCGGGAGAAAAAGGACCTCCTACAATGAGCAGTTCTTC	CASSLSRFTSGRKRTSYNEQFF
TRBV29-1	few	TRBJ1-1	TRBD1	TGCAGCGTTGGGGGGACAGGGATATCAACTGAAGCTTTCTTT	CSVGGTGISTEAFF
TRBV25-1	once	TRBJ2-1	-	TGTGCCAGCAGTGTACTACAGGTCCATGAGCAGTTCTTC	CASSVLQVHEQFF
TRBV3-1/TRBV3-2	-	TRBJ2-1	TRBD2	TGTGCCAGCAGCCAAGGCCTCAGCGGGAGGTCCTACAATGAGCAGTTCTTC	CASSQGLSGRSYNEQFF
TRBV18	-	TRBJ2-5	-	TGTGCCAGCTCACCGGGCCTGCAAGAGACCCAGTACTTC	CASSPGLQETQYF
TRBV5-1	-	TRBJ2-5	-	TGCGCCAGCAGCTTGGGGAGCGGTTACCAAGAGACCCAGTACTTC	CASSLGSGYQETQYF
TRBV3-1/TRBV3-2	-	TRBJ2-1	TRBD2	TGTGCCAGCAGCCACGGGACTAGCGGGAGTTATGAGCAGTTCTTC	CASSHGTSGSYEQFF
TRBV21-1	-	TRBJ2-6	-	TGTGCCAGCAGCCCCCGGACAGGGGAGAGCTCTGGGGCCAACGTCCTGACTTTC	CASSPRTGESSGANVLTF